The sample holds many counts of the clone carrying this T cell receptor beta chain. The target antigen is unknown. V lost 3 bases and J lost 4, with 15 bases in between. The CDR3 contains 15 residues. The entry originates in a study of T cells after yellow fever vaccination. Across the whole study: Researchers used SMART-Seq v4 Ultra Low Input to prepare fractions that had low cell numbers.

TCRdb independently ran MiXCR on the 5' RACE reads; one entry per CDR3 protein. The data contain about 320,000 distinct CDR3 sequences, around 4.5% of them singletons. General study points: Subsequent booster samples again held most clones from primary vaccination (96% CD4, roughly 90% CD8).

The V call is TRBV12-3 or TRBV12-4, the J call TRBJ1-1; no definite D call. The sample consisted of PBMCs, taken 15 days after the yellow fever booster vaccination. The origin of this receptor is a man aged 18 to 30 who received the YFV17D yellow fever vaccine. CDR3: CASSFWYVNGTEAFF. The CDR3 DNA reads TGTGCCAGCAGTTTTTGGTACGTGAATGGCACTGAAGCTTTCTTT.